This T cell receptor beta chain appears in the sequencing data of a study of response to subunit inactivated influenza vaccine. TCRdb reprocessed the RT-PCR reads with MiXCR, giving one entry per CDR3 protein. The sample lists about 780,000 distinct CDR3 sequences, around 18% occurring once. Germline CDR1 and CDR2: MNHNS and SASEGT. Trimming shortened V by 5 bases and J by 3 bases, and 17 bases separated the two germline ends. The CDR3 sequence is 16 residues long. Points from the study as a whole: With each seasonal influenza vaccination, the authors suggested, few new T cells are recruited.

On this clonotype itself: Its antigen is not identified.

V is TRBV6-1 and J is TRBJ1-5; TRBD1 is a possible D gene (5 bases). Sample: PBMCs from blood, taken more than 4 days after vaccination. This sequence was found in a man in his fifties who received an inactivated influenza vaccine. The CDR3 loop reads CASSPGGVIYNQPQHF. The CDR3, as DNA: TGTGCCAGCAGTCCCGGAGGGGTGATTTACAATCAGCCCCAGCATTTT.